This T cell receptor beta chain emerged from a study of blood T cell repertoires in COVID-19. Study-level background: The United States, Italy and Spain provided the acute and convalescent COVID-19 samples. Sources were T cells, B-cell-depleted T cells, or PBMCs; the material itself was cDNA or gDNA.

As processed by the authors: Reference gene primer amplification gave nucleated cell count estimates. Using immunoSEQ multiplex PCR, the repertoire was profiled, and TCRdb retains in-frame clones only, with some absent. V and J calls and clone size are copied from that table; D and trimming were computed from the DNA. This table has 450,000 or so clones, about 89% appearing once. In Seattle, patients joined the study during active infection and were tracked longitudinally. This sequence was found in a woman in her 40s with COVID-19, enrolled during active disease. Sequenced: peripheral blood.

The CDR3 loop reads CASSIDRETEAFF. CDR3 bases: TGTGCCAGCAGCATCGACAGGGAGACTGAAGCTTTCTTT. The V and J genes are TRBV5-4 and TRBJ1-1, with 7 bases matching TRBD1. CDR3 length: 13 amino acids. Losses at the gene ends were 4 bases for V and 5 bases for J; bases not matched to a gene: 5. CDR1 and CDR2 from the germline V gene are SGHNT and YYREEE (reference sequence). The variable domain in full, with the rest retrieved from reference TRBV5-4 and TRBJ1-1, is ETGVTQSPTHLIKTRGQQVTLRCSSQSGHNTVSWYQQALGQGPQFIFQYYREEENGRGNFPPRFSGLQFPNYSSELNVNALELDDSALYLCASSIDRETEAFFGQGTRLTVV.